This T cell receptor beta chain stems from a study of response to subunit inactivated influenza vaccine. Study conclusions and caveats: The authors suggested that few new T cells are recruited per seasonal influenza vaccination.

This clonotype has a handful of counts. Its cognate antigen is unknown. In germline, CDR1 is MDHEN, CDR2 SYDVKM. V gave up 3 bases and J gave up 1 base, with 6 bases separating them. The CDR3 totals 13 residues. Using its own MiXCR run on the RT-PCR reads, TCRdb lists one record per CDR3 protein. The sample comprises about 700,000 distinct CDR3 sequences, approximately 13% of which are singletons, and 6.5% to 8.5% rests with the top ten. The genes are TRBV28 and TRBJ1-1; D gene uncertain. The sequences come from PBMCs from blood, collected roughly 15 days before vaccination. The sequence came from a man over 45 who received an inactivated influenza vaccine. The CDR3 protein is CASSFYTNTEAFF. DNA of the CDR3: TGTGCCAGCAGTTTTTATACGAACACTGAAGCTTTCTTT.